These 9 T cell receptor beta chains were all obtained from the same sample, sequenced in a study of shared clonotypes between healthy human individuals. Libraries were prepared by immunoSEQ multiplex PCR; TCRdb keeps only in-frame clonotypes and omits some of them. The top ten hold around 0.4% of the sample, which has about 2.3 million clones, less than 95% seen once. Sequenced: naive CD4+ T cells from PBMCs. Indicated subset: CD45RA+ positively selected. All receptors come from a man aged 18 to 30 in good health. Some clones in this sample may be carry-over from other donors' samples.

The V and J genes are TRBV2 and TRBJ2-3, with D hard to call. Trimming stripped 5 bases from V and 6 bases from J, with 9 bases between. The CDR3 is 12 amino acids. Germline V gene lookup returns CDR1 SNHLY and CDR2 FYNNEI. The CDR3 DNA is TGTGCCAGCAGTAAAGAAATGGATACGCAGTATTTT. Encoded protein: CASSKEMDTQYF.

The chain links TRBV6-5 to TRBJ1-1, with 7 nucleotides matching TRBD1. CDR1 and CDR2 from the germline V gene are MNHEY and SVGAGI. The junction had 8 bases not matched to a gene; V was cut back by 6 bases and J by 4 bases. This CDR3 is 14 amino acids long. CDR3 sequence reads: CASSPFQGGTEAFF. CDR3 coding DNA: TGTGCCAGCAGCCCTTTTCAGGGGGGCACTGAAGCTTTCTTT.

Concerning this clone itself: The sample carries other DNA sequences with the same CDR3. The V call is TRBV19, the J call TRBJ1-5; D ambiguous. Trimming pared 0 bases from V and 4 bases from J, leaving 4 bases between. Germline loops: CDR1 LNHDA, CDR2 SQIVND (reference sequence). The length of the CDR3 is 13 residues. The CDR3 region has the DNA TGTGCCAGTAGTATAGAACGAAATCAGCCCCAGCATTTT. Its translation is CASSIERNQPQHF.

The chain joins TRBV21-1 to TRBJ2-2; TRBD2, as called in the table, went unchecked against the DNA. TRBV21-1 is marked as a pseudogene. The CDR3 runs 14 residues. CDR3 sequence reads: CASSGADWAGELFF. The CDR3 DNA reads TGTGCCAGCAGCGGTGCGGACTGGGCCGGGGAGCTGTTTTTT.

This clone was detected a few times. The genes are TRBV9 and TRBJ1-1; D not certain. This CDR3 is built from 13 residues. V was clipped by 0 bases and J by 3 bases, with 6 bases between them. Germline V CDR1 and CDR2: SGDLS, YYNGEE. CDR3 sequence: CASSVVSDTEAFF. CDR3 DNA sequence: TGTGCCAGCAGCGTAGTATCGGACACTGAAGCTTTCTTT.

This chain links TRBV28 with TRBJ2-7, with 8 bases that match TRBD2. The CDR3 loop spans 14 amino acids. In germline, CDR1 is MDHEN, CDR2 SYDVKM. Germline trimming cut 3 bases from V and 5 bases from J; bases unmatched to any gene: 6. CDR3: CASSFLSGTNEQYF. The CDR3 coding sequence is TGTGCCAGCAGTTTCCTTAGCGGGACCAACGAGCAGTACTTC.

Only a few counts were recorded for this clone. This rearrangement joins TRBV7-8 to TRBJ1-4; D is unclear. Between the trimmed V and J ends, which lost 5 bases and 0 bases, there was a span of 10 bases. Germline V lookup: CDR1 SGHVS, CDR2 FQNEAQ. This CDR3 comprises 15 residues. The CDR3 DNA follows: TGTGCCAGCAGCGCCAGAGCTGCAACTAATGAAAAACTGTTTTTT. Its protein is CASSARAATNEKLFF.

V is TRBV10-3 and J is TRBJ1-1; D not certain. This CDR3 has 15 residues. Germline loops: CDR1 ENHRY, CDR2 SYGVKD. V was shortened by 0 bases and J by 0 bases, with 8 bases between the two germline ends. CDR3: CAISESQAMNTEAFF. Written as DNA, the CDR3 is TGTGCCATCAGTGAGTCCCAGGCTATGAACACTGAAGCTTTCTTT.

The chain combines TRBV11-2 with TRBJ2-1, with TRBD1 matching 9 bases. V lost 5 bases to trimming and J lost 9 bases; unmatched junction nucleotides: 14. CDR3 length equals 16 residues. In germline, CDR1 is SGHAT, CDR2 FQNNGV. Here the CDR3 reads CASSPPGQGYRGEQFF. Here the CDR3 DNA reads TGTGCCAGCAGCCCTCCGGGACAGGGTTATCGGGGTGAGCAGTTCTTC.